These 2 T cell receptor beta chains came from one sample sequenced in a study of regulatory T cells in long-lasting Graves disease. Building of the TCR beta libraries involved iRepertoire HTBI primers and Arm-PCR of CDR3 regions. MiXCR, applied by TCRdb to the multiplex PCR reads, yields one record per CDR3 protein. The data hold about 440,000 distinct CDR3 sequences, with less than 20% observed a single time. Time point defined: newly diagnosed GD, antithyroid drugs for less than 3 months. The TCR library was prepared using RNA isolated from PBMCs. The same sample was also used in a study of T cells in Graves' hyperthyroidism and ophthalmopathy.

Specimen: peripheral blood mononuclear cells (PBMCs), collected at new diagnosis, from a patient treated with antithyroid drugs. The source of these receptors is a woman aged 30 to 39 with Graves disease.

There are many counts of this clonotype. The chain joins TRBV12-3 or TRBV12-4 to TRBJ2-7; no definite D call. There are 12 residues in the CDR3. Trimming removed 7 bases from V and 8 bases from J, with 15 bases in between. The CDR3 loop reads CASTSTEKKQYF. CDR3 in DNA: TGTGCCAGCACCTCGACCGAGAAGAAGCAGTACTTC.

CDR3 sequence reads: CASSVKGADLSYNEQFF. In DNA, the CDR3 is TGTGCCAGCAGCGTAAAGGGGGCAGACCTCTCCTACAATGAGCAGTTCTTC. The chain recombines TRBV9 with TRBJ2-1, with 7 bases identical to TRBD1. V shed 1 base and J 0 bases; nucleotides not matched to a gene: 7. This CDR3 is 17 amino acids long. Germline values: CDR1 SGDLS, CDR2 YYNGEE.